Only one count was recorded for the clone carrying this T cell receptor (beta chain). Its specificity is not known. Sequenced by immunoSEQ multiplex PCR; TCRdb stores in-frame clones only, minus some. The table records fewer than 95,000 clones, approximately 94% of them present only once. This entry belongs to a study of graft-versus-host responses after intestinal transplantation. Study background: All recipients were given anti-thymocyte globulin induction, and tacrolimus and steroids were then administered for roughly 3 years. Study outcomes and limitations: Within allografts, high graft-versus-host to host-versus-graft clonal ratios were seen among patients with graft-donor T cell macrochimerism.

Germline loops: CDR1 SEHNR, CDR2 FQNEAQ (reference sequence). The CDR3 consists of 15 residues. V lost 1 base and J 9 bases, leaving 13 bases between the germline ends. This sequence originates from a human donor who was the organ donor for an intestinal transplant. The specimen comprised unstimulated CD4+ T cells sorted from spleen or lymph node cells, sampled before transplant. The chain has TRBV7-9 and TRBJ1-6; a weak D match, TRBD1 (6 bases). The CDR3 is CASSLGGQGTSPLHF. The DNA of the CDR3 is TGTGCCAGCAGCTTAGGGGGACAAGGGACTTCACCCCTCCACTTT.